Listed below are T cell receptor beta chains from one sample, sequenced in a study of molecular identifiers for immune sequencing clone quantification. TCRdb analysed the PCR reads with MiXCR anew, one entry per CDR3 protein. Of more than 550,000 distinct CDR3 sequences in the sample, less than 30% are singletons; the top ten hold about 0.73%. Material for sequencing was naive CD8+ T cells from blood, with Jurkat cell RNA spiked in. These receptors came from a human donor in good health. Some libraries in this study had Jurkat cell RNA spiked in. CDR3s include the opening cysteine and the closing phenylalanine or tryptophan. A D gene is named only where the DNA matches it firmly. A row's size may be missing; if present it is once, few, many or a size class.

>TRBJ2-2|TRBD1|TRBV7-3|-
TGTGCCAGCAGGCTGGACAGGACGAACACCGGGGAGCTGTTTTTT
CASRLDRTNTGELFF
>TRBJ2-7|-|TRBV7-9|-
TGTGCCAGCATGGGGTCCGACGAGCAGTACTTC
CASMGSDEQYF
>TRBJ1-5|-|TRBV4-1|few
TGCGCCAGCAGCCAATCGACAGGAGTCTGGCAGCCCCAGCATTTT
CASSQSTGVWQPQHF
>TRBJ2-3|-|TRBV7-8|many
TGTGCCAGCAGCTTAATGGGGAGCACAGATACGCAGTATTTT
CASSLMGSTDTQYF
>TRBJ2-7|TRBD1|TRBV30|few
TGTGCCATACAGGGGGACACCTACGAGCAGTACTTC
CAIQGDTYEQYF
>TRBJ2-7|-|TRBV6-5|many
TGTGCCAGCAGTTACACCGAAGTGGACTCCGAGCAGTACTTC
CASSYTEVDSEQYF
>TRBJ2-5|-|TRBV6-5|many
TGTGCCAGCAGGGAGGGACATCGACGGATCCAGGAGACCCAGTACTTC
CASREGHRRIQETQYF
>TRBJ2-7|-|TRBV30|many
TGTGCCTGGGAGGAGGACTACGAGCAGTACTTC
CAWEEDYEQYF
>TRBJ1-1|-|TRBV28|few
TGTGCCAGCAGTCCCGGGTCCCCCAGGGCTGAAGCTTTCTTT
CASSPGSPRAEAFF
>TRBJ2-7|TRBD2|TRBV6-5|many
TGTGCCAGCAGCCGGGAGGACTCGATATACGAGCAGTACTTC
CASSREDSIYEQYF
>TRBJ2-5|TRBD2|TRBV5-4|many
TGTGCCAGCAGCGGCGGGACTAGGGGTCAAGAGACCCAGTACTTC
CASSGGTRGQETQYF
>TRBJ2-6|-|TRBV12-3/TRBV12-4|-
TGTGCCAGCCTAGAGAGCTCTGGGGCCAACGTCCTGACTTTC
CASLESSGANVLTF
>TRBJ2-7|-|TRBV10-3|-
TGTGCCATCAGCGGATACAGGGACTCAACCTACGAGCAGTACTTC
CAISGYRDSTYEQYF
>TRBJ2-1|-|TRBV6-6|few
TGTGCCAGCAGTTACACTGGGGGTACCATCAAGGTCTTC
CASSYTGGTIKVF
>TRBJ1-3|-|TRBV7-6|many
TGTGCCAGCAGCTTAGAGGGCAGCGCTGGAAACACCATATATTTT
CASSLEGSAGNTIYF
>TRBJ2-5|TRBD1|TRBV6-5|-
TGTGCCAGCAGTTACGGGACAGGGGTCTGGGAGACCCAGTACTTC
CASSYGTGVWETQYF
>TRBJ1-1|TRBD1|TRBV7-6|few
TGTGCCAGCAGCGAGACAGGGGGCGCGGGGACTGAAGCTTTCTTT
CASSETGGAGTEAFF
>TRBJ2-2|TRBD1|TRBV20-1|many
TGCAGTGCTAGAGATCCGGACAGGGCGAACACCGGGGAGCTGTTTTTT
CSARDPDRANTGELFF
>TRBJ1-1|-|TRBV10-3|few
TGTGCCATCAGTGCCCCCGAGTGGAGCAACACTGAAGCTTTCTTT
CAISAPEWSNTEAFF
>TRBJ2-6|-|TRBV19|-
TGTACCAGTAGTGGGCAGGGGCCTGGGGCCAACGTCCTGACTTTC
CTSSGQGPGANVLTF
>TRBJ2-3|-|TRBV18|few
TGTGCCAGCTCACCCGCCGACAGCGATAAACACGGTCCTGGTCCGTATTTT
CASSPADSDKHGPGPYF
>TRBJ2-7|TRBD1|TRBV6-2/TRBV6-3|few
TGTGCCAGCAGTTGGGACAGGGAAGCCTACGAGCAGTACTTC
CASSWDREAYEQYF
>TRBJ2-3|TRBD2|TRBV20-1|-
TGCAGTGCTAGAGGGGCCCCGGGACTAGCGGAGACCCGCTCAGATACGCAGTATTTT
CSARGAPGLAETRSDTQYF
>TRBJ2-2|-|TRBV30|few
TGTGCCTGGAGTGTGGGGGACACCCCCCGGGAGCTGTTTTTT
CAWSVGDTPRELFF
>TRBJ1-1|-|TRBV6-2/TRBV6-3|few
TGTGCCAGCAGTCACTTAGGGGTCCCGGACACTGAAGCTTTCTTT
CASSHLGVPDTEAFF
>TRBJ2-5|-|TRBV5-1|-
TGCGCCAGCCGTTCGGGACAACAAGTAGAGACCCAGTACTTC
CASRSGQQVETQYF
>TRBJ2-5|-|TRBV6-5|many
TGTGCCAGCAGCCCGAAAGGGCACCAAGAGACCCAGTACTTC
CASSPKGHQETQYF
>TRBJ2-1|TRBD2|TRBV5-6|-
TGTGCCAGCAGCGAGGCAACTAGCGGGAACAATGAGCAGTTCTTC
CASSEATSGNNEQFF
>TRBJ2-7|-|TRBV25-1|few
TGTGCCAGCAGTTCCGAGTTTTCGGGACTCACCTACGAGCAGTACTTC
CASSSEFSGLTYEQYF
>TRBJ2-5|-|TRBV7-9|few
TGTGCCAGCAGCTTAGCGTTGAGGTTGGAGACCCAGTACTTC
CASSLALRLETQYF